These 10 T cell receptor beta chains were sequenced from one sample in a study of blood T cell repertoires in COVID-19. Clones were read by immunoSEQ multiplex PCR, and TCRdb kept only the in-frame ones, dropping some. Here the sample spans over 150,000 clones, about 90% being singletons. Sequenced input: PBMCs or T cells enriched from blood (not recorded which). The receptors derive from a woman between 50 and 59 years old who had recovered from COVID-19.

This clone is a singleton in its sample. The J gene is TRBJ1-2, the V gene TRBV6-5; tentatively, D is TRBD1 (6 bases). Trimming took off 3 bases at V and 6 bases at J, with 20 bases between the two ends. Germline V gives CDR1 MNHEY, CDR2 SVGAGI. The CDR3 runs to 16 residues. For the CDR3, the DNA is TGTGCCAGCAGTTATTCCGGGACAATAGCCGGTGATGGCTACACCTTC. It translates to CASSYSGTIAGDGYTF.

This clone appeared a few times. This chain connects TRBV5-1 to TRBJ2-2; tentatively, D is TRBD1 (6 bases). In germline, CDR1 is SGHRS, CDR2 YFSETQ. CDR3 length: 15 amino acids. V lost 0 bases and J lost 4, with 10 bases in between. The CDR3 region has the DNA TGCGCCAGCAGCTTGGTTAGGGGGACCACCGGGGAGCTGTTTTTT. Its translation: CASSLVRGTTGELFF.

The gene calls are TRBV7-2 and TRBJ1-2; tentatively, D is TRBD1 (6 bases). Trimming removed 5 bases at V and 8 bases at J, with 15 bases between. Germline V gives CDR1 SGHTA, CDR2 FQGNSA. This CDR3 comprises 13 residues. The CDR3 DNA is TGTGCCAGCAGCATGGACAGCGTTCGGGGCTACACCTTC. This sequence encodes CASSMDSVRGYTF. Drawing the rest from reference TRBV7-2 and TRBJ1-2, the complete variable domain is GAGVSQSPSNKVTEKGKDVELRCDPISGHTALYWYRQSLGQGLEFLIYFQGNSAPDKSGLPSDRFSAERTGGSVSTLTIQRTQQEDSAVYLCASSMDSVRGYTFGSGTRLTVV.

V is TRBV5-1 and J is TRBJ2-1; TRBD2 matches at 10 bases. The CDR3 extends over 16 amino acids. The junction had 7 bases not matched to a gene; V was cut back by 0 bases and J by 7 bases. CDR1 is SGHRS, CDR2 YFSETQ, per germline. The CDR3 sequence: CASSLAPSGSHNEQFF. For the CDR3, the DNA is TGCGCCAGCAGCTTGGCTCCTAGCGGGAGTCATAATGAGCAGTTCTTC.

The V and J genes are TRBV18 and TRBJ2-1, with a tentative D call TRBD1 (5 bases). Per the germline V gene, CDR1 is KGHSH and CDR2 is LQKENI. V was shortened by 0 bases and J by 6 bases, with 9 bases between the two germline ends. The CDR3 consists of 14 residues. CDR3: CASSPPSRVNEQFF. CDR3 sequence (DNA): TGTGCCAGCTCACCACCGAGCAGGGTCAATGAGCAGTTCTTC.

As DNA, the CDR3 is TGTGCCAGCAGCAAAGCTTTTCTTATGGGGCTACGTTACAATGAGCAGTTCTTC. Amino acids: CASSKAFLMGLRYNEQFF. The chain links TRBV21-1 to TRBJ2-1; the D segment call TRBD1 is taken from the table without a DNA check. TRBV21-1 is a recognized pseudogene. This CDR3 is 18 amino acids long.

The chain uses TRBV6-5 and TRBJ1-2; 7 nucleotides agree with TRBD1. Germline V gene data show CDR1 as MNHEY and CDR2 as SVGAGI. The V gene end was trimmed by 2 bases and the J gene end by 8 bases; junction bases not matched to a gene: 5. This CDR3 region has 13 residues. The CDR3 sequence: CASSYGTGAGYTF. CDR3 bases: TGTGCCAGCAGTTACGGCACAGGGGCGGGCTACACCTTC.

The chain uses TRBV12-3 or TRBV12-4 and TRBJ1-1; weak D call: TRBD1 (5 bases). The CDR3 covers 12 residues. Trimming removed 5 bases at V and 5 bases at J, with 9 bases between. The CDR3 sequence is CASSTGGTEAFF. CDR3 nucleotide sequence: TGTGCCAGCAGTACCGGGGGAACTGAAGCTTTCTTT.

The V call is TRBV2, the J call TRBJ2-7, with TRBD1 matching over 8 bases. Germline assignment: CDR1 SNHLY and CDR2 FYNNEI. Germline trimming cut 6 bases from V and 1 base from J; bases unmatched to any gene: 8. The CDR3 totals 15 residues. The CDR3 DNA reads TGTGCCAGCAGAGGCCGACAGGGGAATTCCTACGAGCAGTACTTC. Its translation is CASRGRQGNSYEQYF.

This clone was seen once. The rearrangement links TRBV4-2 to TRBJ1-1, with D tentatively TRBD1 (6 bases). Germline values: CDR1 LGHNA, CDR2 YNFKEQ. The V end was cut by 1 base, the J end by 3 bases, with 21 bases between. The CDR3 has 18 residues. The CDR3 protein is CASSQGTAKRGADTEAFF. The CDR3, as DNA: TGTGCCAGCAGCCAAGGGACAGCGAAGAGGGGTGCGGACACTGAAGCTTTCTTT.